A selection of T cell receptor beta chains follows, all from one sample in a study of chemoradiotherapy in HPV16-positive cancers. TCRdb's table, derived via immunoSEQ multiplex PCR, lists solely in-frame clones and lacks some. The sample has about 1,600 clones; around nine tenths are singletons. Sequenced material: tumor tissue, taken from a patient who underwent chemoradiotherapy. The receptors shown here come from a human donor with HPV-associated anogenital cancer. Each CDR3 is given with its conserved first and last residue. D genes are given only for firm matches. Rows may omit the clone size; those that give it use once, few, many or a size class.

>-|TRBV10-3|-|TRBJ2-7
TGTGCCTCGAAACCCCAGGGGAAATACAACGAGCAGTACTTC
CASKPQGKYNEQYF
>TRBD1|TRBV6-1|few|TRBJ1-5
TGTGCCACATTACAGGGGTTTGGCAATCAGCCCCAGCATTTT
CATLQGFGNQPQHF
>TRBD1|TRBV27|-|TRBJ2-1
TGTGCCAGCAGTTCCATCCGGCGGGACAGGGGGCTTAATGAGCAGTTCTTC
CASSSIRRDRGLNEQFF
>-|TRBV19|few|TRBJ2-3
TGTGCCAGTAGTATAATGGCAGTAACTAGCACAGATACGCAGTATTTT
CASSIMAVTSTDTQYF
>TRBD2|TRBV10-2|-|TRBJ2-1
TGCGCCAGCAGCGACAGGACTAGCGGGGTCTCGGATGAGCAGTTCTTC
CASSDRTSGVSDEQFF
>TRBD1|TRBV18|-|TRBJ1-2
TGTGCCAGCTCACCACCGCGACAGGGGGGAAACTATGGCTACACCTTC
CASSPPRQGGNYGYTF
>TRBD2|TRBV7-3|-|TRBJ2-2
TGTGCCAGCAGCCAAGGTCCCGGGAGGGCCCCCGGGGAGCTGTTTTTT
CASSQGPGRAPGELFF
>TRBD1|TRBV19|-|TRBJ2-5
TGTGCCAGTAGTGGGACAGGGGGGACCCAGTACTTC
CASSGTGGTQYF
>-|TRBV10-2|-|TRBJ2-2
TGCGCCAGCATATCGGGGCGCACCGGGGAGCTGTTTTTT
CASISGRTGELFF
>-|TRBV7-2|-|TRBJ2-6
TGTGCCAGCAGCTTAGCGGGCGGGGCCAACGTCCTGACTTTC
CASSLAGGANVLTF
>-|TRBV6-5|-|TRBJ2-2
TGTGCCAGCAGCTATAACACCGGGGAGCTGTTTTTT
CASSYNTGELFF
>TRBD2|TRBV2|-|TRBJ2-5
TGTGCCAGCAGTGACTCGACTAGCGGGATCGAACCCCGGGAGACCCAGTACTTC
CASSDSTSGIEPRETQYF
>-|TRBV9|-|TRBJ1-1
TGTGCCAGCAGTCCACTCGGCGAGCAGGGCTTAGCTGAAGCTTTCTTT
CASSPLGEQGLAEAFF
>TRBD1|TRBV5-1|-|TRBJ1-4
TGCGCCAGCAGCCCGGGACAGCATAATGAAAAACTGTTTTTT
CASSPGQHNEKLFF
>-|TRBV27|-|TRBJ1-6
TGTGCCAGCAGACAGGGCTATAATTCACCCCTCCACTTT
CASRQGYNSPLHF
>-|TRBV2|-|TRBJ1-6
TGTGCCAGCAGTGAAGGTGGGCTCACCCTCCACTTT
CASSEGGLTLHF
>-|TRBV9|-|TRBJ2-5
TGTGCCAGCAGCCCGGGGACCGCGGGGGAGACCCAGTACTTC
CASSPGTAGETQYF
>TRBD1|TRBV28|-|TRBJ2-7
TGTGCCAGCAGTAGGGACAGGACCCCCTCCTACGAGCAGTACTTC
CASSRDRTPSYEQYF